The rows below give T cell receptor beta chains drawn from one sample of a study of T cells in Graves' hyperthyroidism and ophthalmopathy. TCRdb called the multiplex PCR reads again in MiXCR, with one record for every CDR3 protein. The table shows under 250,000 distinct CDR3 sequences, with about a sixth occurring only once. The specimen was blood. The receptors shown here come from a woman aged 50 to 60 with Graves' hyperthyroidism. Both conserved end residues are part of each CDR3. Each record gives: clone size, D gene, V gene, J gene, CDR3 protein, CDR3 DNA. A D gene is named only where the DNA matches it firmly. A clone size is listed for some rows: how often the clone was seen (once, few, many), or a class if it is expanded.

NA	TRBD1	TRBV4-1	TRBJ1-2	CASSQGNRGANYGYTF	TGCGCCAGCAGCCAAGGCAACAGGGGAGCTAACTATGGCTACACCTTC
many	TRBD1	TRBV7-8	TRBJ2-3	CASSLLQGASDTQYF	TGTGCCAGCAGCTTACTTCAGGGGGCATCAGATACGCAGTATTTT
few	NA	TRBV7-9	TRBJ1-1	CASVENTEAFF	TGTGCCAGCGTAGAGAACACTGAAGCTTTCTTT
NA	NA	TRBV11-2	TRBJ2-7	CASSLGPGQPIRIYEQYF	TGTGCCAGCAGCTTAGGGCCTGGGCAGCCAATTAGGATATACGAGCAGTACTTC
few	NA	TRBV20-1	TRBJ2-3	CRVVPISPRENTQYF	TGCAGAGTAGTTCCTATCTCCCCCAGGGAGAACACGCAGTATTTT
NA	NA	TRBV6-2/TRBV6-3	TRBJ2-1	CASGDEGPGTPSYNEQFF	TGTGCCAGCGGTGACGAGGGCCCCGGGACTCCCTCCTACAATGAGCAGTTCTTC
many	NA	TRBV24-1	TRBJ2-5	CATSDVRADKETQYF	TGTGCCACCAGTGATGTGAGGGCAGATAAAGAGACCCAGTACTTC
many	NA	TRBV11-1	TRBJ1-1	CASSFRIMNTEAFF	TGTGCCAGCAGCTTTCGTATAATGAACACTGAAGCTTTCTTT
NA	NA	TRBV9	TRBJ1-2	CASSGRKTKANYGYTF	TGTGCCAGCAGCGGAAGGAAAACAAAAGCTAACTATGGCTACACCTTC
many	TRBD1	TRBV7-9	TRBJ2-7	CASSVYGTGGGEQYF	TGTGCCAGCAGCGTTTACGGGACAGGGGGCGGCGAGCAGTACTTC
NA	TRBD1	TRBV5-1	TRBJ1-1	CASSIGTANTETFF	TGCGCCAGCAGCATAGGGACAGCGAACACTGAAACTTTCTTT
many	TRBD1	TRBV7-6	TRBJ2-1	CASSLAYGTGRPYNEQFF	TGTGCCAGCAGCTTAGCGTATGGGACAGGACGGCCCTACAATGAGCAGTTCTTC
NA	NA	TRBV28	TRBJ1-1	CASCQGTEAFF	TGTGCCAGCTGCCAGGGGACTGAAGCTTTCTTT
few	NA	TRBV7-2	TRBJ1-1	CASSFSRVGSAEAFF	TGTGCCAGCAGTTTCTCAAGGGTTGGCAGTGCAGAAGCTTTCTTT
many	TRBD2	TRBV12-5	TRBJ2-2	CASGLPGGGQTGELFF	TGTGCTAGTGGTTTACCAGGCGGGGGGCAAACCGGGGAGCTGTTTTTT
many	NA	TRBV2	TRBJ1-5	CASSVRRSNQPQHF	TGTGCCAGCAGTGTTCGACGGAGCAATCAGCCCCAGCATTTT
NA	NA	TRBV20-1	TRBJ1-3	CSGLFSGNTIYF	TGCAGCGGGCTCTTCTCTGGAAACACCATATATTTT